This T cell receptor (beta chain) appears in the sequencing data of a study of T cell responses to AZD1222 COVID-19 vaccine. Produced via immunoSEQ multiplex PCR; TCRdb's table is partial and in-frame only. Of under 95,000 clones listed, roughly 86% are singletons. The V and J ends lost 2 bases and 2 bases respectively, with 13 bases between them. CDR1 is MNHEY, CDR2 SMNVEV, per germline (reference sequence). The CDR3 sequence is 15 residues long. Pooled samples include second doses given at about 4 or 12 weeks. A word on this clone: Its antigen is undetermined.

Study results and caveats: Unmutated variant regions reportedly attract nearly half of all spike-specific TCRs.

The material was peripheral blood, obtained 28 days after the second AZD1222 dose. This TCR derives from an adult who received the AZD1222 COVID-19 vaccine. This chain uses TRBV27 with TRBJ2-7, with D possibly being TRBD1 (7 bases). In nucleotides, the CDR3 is TGTGCCAGCAGTTTACGGGGGACAGAAACCTACGAGCAGTACTTC. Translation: CASSLRGTETYEQYF.